A single sample is the source of the 25 T cell receptor beta chains below, sequenced in a study of cytomegalovirus exposure and HLA in healthy donors. Sequencing was performed with immunoSEQ multiplex PCR; in TCRdb, only in-frame clones are kept and a portion is missing. The repertoire holds more than 250,000 clones, with about 90% as singletons. Sample: PBMCs. All receptors come from a woman in her twenties or thirties in good health and CMV-seropositive.

V and J are TRBV28 and TRBJ1-3, with D tentatively TRBD1 (6 bases). Per germline, CDR1 MDHEN and CDR2 SYDVKM. This CDR3 has 15 residues. Trimming took off 6 bases at V and 4 bases at J, with 16 bases between the two ends. Here the CDR3 DNA reads TGTGCCAGCAGCAACACAGGGTCCGCAGGAAACACCATATATTTT. The encoded protein is CASSNTGSAGNTIYF.

The rearrangement links TRBV2 to TRBJ2-7, with TRBD1 matching 7 bases. Trimming removed 2 bases from V and 7 bases from J; junction bases left unmatched: 20. The CDR3 length is 18 residues. In germline, CDR1 is SNHLY, CDR2 FYNNEI. The CDR3 nucleotides are TGTGCCAGCAGTGAAAGAGGGGCCTTGACAGGGCCCCTTGGGGAGCAGTACTTC. Protein: CASSERGALTGPLGEQYF. Drawing the rest from reference TRBV2 and TRBJ2-7, the complete variable domain is EPEVTQTPSHQVTQMGQEVILRCVPISNHLYFYWYRQILGQKVEFLVSFYNNEISEKSEIFDDQFSVERPDGSNFTLKIRSTKLEDSAMYFCASSERGALTGPLGEQYFGPGTRLTVT.

The chain recombines TRBV6-1 with TRBJ2-3, with D possibly TRBD2 on 5 matching bases. Germline V gene sequence: CDR1 MNHNS, CDR2 SASEGT. The CDR3 sequence is 14 residues long. V was trimmed by 5 bases and J by 1 base, leaving 10 bases between them. The CDR3 here is CASSISEGTDTQYF. CDR3 coding DNA: TGTGCCAGCAGTATCTCGGAGGGCACAGATACGCAGTATTTT.

This chain links TRBV30 with TRBJ2-7; D remains ambiguous. In germline, CDR1 is GTSNPN, CDR2 SVGIG (reference sequence). V shed 4 bases and J shed 2 bases, with 9 bases lying between them. The CDR3 runs 12 residues. The DNA for the CDR3 is TGTGCCTGGAAGGCACAGCCCTACGAGCAGTACTTC. This encodes CAWKAQPYEQYF.

J is TRBJ1-1 and V is TRBV7-9; D not resolved. V dropped 4 bases and J dropped 0 bases, with 6 bases sitting between them. Germline assignment: CDR1 SEHNR and CDR2 FQNEAQ (reference sequence). The CDR3 is 13 residues long. The CDR3 nucleotides read TGTGCCAGCAGCTCTGGAGTGAACACTGAAGCTTTCTTT. Its translation: CASSSGVNTEAFF. The entire variable domain, with the rest obtained from reference TRBV7-9 and TRBJ1-1, is as follows: DTGVSQNPRHKITKRGQNVTFRCDPISEHNRLYWYRQTLGQGPEFLTYFQNEAQLEKSRLLSDRFSAERPKGSFSTLEIQRTEQGDSAMYLCASSSGVNTEAFFGQGTRLTVV.

The chain has TRBV28 and TRBJ2-7, with 7 bases identical to TRBD1. Germline trimming cut 6 bases from V and 3 bases from J; bases unmatched to any gene: 8. The length of the CDR3 is 14 residues. Germline CDR1 reads MDHEN; CDR2 reads SYDVKM. CDR3 sequence (DNA): TGTGCCAGCAGGACACAGGGGTCTCGCTACGAGCAGTACTTC. This translates into CASRTQGSRYEQYF.

The J gene is TRBJ2-5, the V gene TRBV9; TRBD2 aligns across 10 bases. This CDR3 is built from 17 residues. CDR1 is SGDLS and CDR2 is YYNGEE in the germline V gene. The trim removed 3 bases at V and 3 bases at J, leaving 11 bases unmatched. The CDR3 reads CASSANIAGGQEETQYF. DNA of the CDR3: TGTGCCAGCAGCGCCAACATAGCGGGGGGCCAAGAAGAGACCCAGTACTTC.

This clone was seen a handful of times. V and J are TRBV27 and TRBJ1-2; 12 bases are a match to TRBD1. V shed 6 bases and J 8 bases; nucleotides not matched to a gene: 10. Germline loops: CDR1 MNHEY, CDR2 SMNVEV (reference sequence). The CDR3 has 15 residues. The CDR3 region is CASRGTGGVKSGYTF. CDR3 in DNA: TGTGCCAGCAGGGGGACAGGGGGCGTCAAATCAGGCTACACCTTC.

J is TRBJ1-3 and V is TRBV28; 8 bases are shared with TRBD1. V lost 10 bases and J lost 6; bases outside the gene matches: 5. Germline V CDR1 and CDR2: MDHEN, SYDVKM. The CDR3 is made up of 12 amino acids. CDR3 nucleotides: TGTGCCACACGGACAGGGACAAACACCATATATTTT. Translating gives CATRTGTNTIYF.

The J gene is TRBJ2-3, the V gene TRBV10-3, with 8 bases matching TRBD2. The trim removed 5 bases at V and 3 bases at J, leaving 7 bases unmatched. Germline V lookup: CDR1 ENHRY, CDR2 SYGVKD. This CDR3 region has 15 residues. DNA for the CDR3: TGTGCCATCAGTCCGACTAGCGTCCCTACAGATACGCAGTATTTT. This sequence encodes CAISPTSVPTDTQYF.

A single count supports this clone. The chain has TRBV7-2 and TRBJ2-7, with D unresolved. The germline V and J ends were trimmed by 8 bases and 2 bases, with 13 bases remaining between them. The germline V gene encodes CDR1 SGHTA and CDR2 FQGNSA. CDR3 size: 13 residues. CDR3 DNA sequence: TGTGCCAGCCGACGTGGCGCCGCCTACGAGCAGTACTTC. Translating it yields CASRRGAAYEQYF.

The chain uses TRBV6-5 and TRBJ2-5, with D possibly TRBD1 on 7 matching bases. The CDR3 is 15 residues long. The V end was cut by 7 bases, the J end by 2 bases, with 17 bases between. Germline V gene sequence: CDR1 MNHEY, CDR2 SVGAGI. The CDR3 sequence: CASTASGGGQETQYF. The CDR3 DNA reads as TGTGCCAGCACCGCCTCAGGGGGAGGACAAGAGACCCAGTACTTC.

The CDR3 sequence is CAISDREGETQYF. CDR3 nucleotides: TGTGCCATCAGTGACAGGGAAGGGGAGACCCAGTACTTC. The chain has TRBV10-3 and TRBJ2-5, with a tentative D call TRBD1 (5 bases). Trimming left V 3 bases short and J 5 bases short, with 10 bases between. The V gene's germline CDR1 is ENHRY and CDR2 SYGVKD. The CDR3 consists of 13 residues.

The chain combines TRBV28 with TRBJ2-5; either TRBD1 or TRBD2 may fit D (6 bases each). From germline, CDR1 is MDHEN and CDR2 SYDVKM. V was trimmed by 8 bases and J by 5 bases, leaving 12 bases between them. This CDR3 contains 12 residues. This CDR3 is CASGGLMETQYF. The CDR3 coding sequence is TGTGCCAGCGGGGGGCTCATGGAGACCCAGTACTTC.

The chain couples TRBV28 to TRBJ1-5; weak D call: TRBD1 (5 bases). The CDR3 sequence is 14 residues long. The V and J ends lost 3 bases and 3 bases respectively, with 9 bases between them. In germline, CDR1 is MDHEN, CDR2 SYDVKM. The CDR3 coding sequence is TGTGCCAGCAGTTTGTCAGGGTACAATCAGCCCCAGCATTTT. It specifies CASSLSGYNQPQHF.

The chain links TRBV27 to TRBJ2-7, with D possibly being TRBD1 (5 bases). Trimming left V 4 bases short and J 2 bases short, with 9 bases between. The CDR3 runs 13 residues. Germline loops: CDR1 MNHEY, CDR2 SMNVEV (reference sequence). DNA of the CDR3: TGTGCCAGCAGTTGGGGCGGAGCCTACGAGCAGTACTTC. This sequence encodes CASSWGGAYEQYF.

The rearrangement links TRBV7-6 to TRBJ2-3; maybe TRBD2 (6 bases). Germline V lookup: CDR1 SGHVS, CDR2 FNYEAQ. The V end lost 4 bases, the J end lost 3 bases, and 17 bases lay between the germline ends. This CDR3 is 16 amino acids long. The CDR3: CASSSGVGRGTDTQYF. The CDR3, as DNA: TGTGCCAGCAGCTCGGGGGTCGGGAGAGGGACAGATACGCAGTATTTT.

Details on this clone: Other nucleotide sequences in the sample specify the same CDR3. The chain recombines TRBV28 with TRBJ2-7, with no clear D. This CDR3 has 11 amino acids. V gave up 4 bases and J gave up 3 bases, with 4 bases separating them. The germline V gene has CDR1 MDHEN and CDR2 SYDVKM. As DNA, the CDR3 is TGTGCCAGCAGTTCGTTCTACGAGCAGTACTTC. The encoded protein is CASSSFYEQYF.

This clone was picked up one time. The chain employs TRBV5-1 and TRBJ2-2; 8 nucleotides line up with TRBD1. The CDR3 contains 15 residues. V gave up 5 bases and J gave up 1 base; unmatched junction bases: 4. Germline CDR1 reads SGHRS; CDR2 reads YFSETQ. The CDR3 region has the DNA TGCGCCAGCAGTACCGGACAGGGGAACACCGGGGAGCTGTTTTTT. Its translation is CASSTGQGNTGELFF.

The V gene is TRBV28, the J gene TRBJ1-5; D unclear. Germline V lookup: CDR1 MDHEN, CDR2 SYDVKM. The CDR3 covers 15 residues. The V gene lost 6 bases and the J gene lost 2 bases, with 14 bases spanning the gap. CDR3 bases: TGTGCCAGCAGACGAGAGGGAGCGGGCAATCAGCCCCAGCATTTT. Translating it yields CASRREGAGNQPQHF.

The chain employs TRBV7-2 and TRBJ2-7; no reliable D call. Germline V gives CDR1 SGHTA, CDR2 FQGNSA. The CDR3 consists of 13 residues. The V and J ends lost 4 bases and 6 bases respectively, with 13 bases between them. The CDR3 spells CASSSSTLGEQYF. The DNA for the CDR3 is TGTGCCAGCAGCTCCTCAACTCTCGGCGAGCAGTACTTC.

The rearrangement joins TRBV5-6 to TRBJ1-6; TRBD1 agrees at 11 bases. The germline V gene has CDR1 SGHDT and CDR2 YYEEEE. CDR3 length: 16 residues. After removal of 3 bases from V and 8 bases from J, the junction contained 7 bases not matched to a gene. DNA of the CDR3: TGTGCCAGCAGCTGGGACGGGACAGGGGGGCATTCACCCCTCCACTTT. Its translation is CASSWDGTGGHSPLHF.

V is TRBV6-5 and J is TRBJ2-7; TRBD2 might be the D (5 bases). Trimming cost V 5 bases and J 1 base, with 12 bases left between them. CDR1 is MNHEY, CDR2 SVGAGI, per germline. This CDR3 comprises 14 residues. CDR3 sequence reads: CASSNTRWSYEQYF. CDR3 sequence (DNA): TGTGCCAGCAGTAACACTAGGTGGTCCTACGAGCAGTACTTC.

V usage is TRBV30 and J usage is TRBJ2-1; possibly TRBD1 or TRBD2 for D (5 bases each). Trimming stripped 1 base from V and 8 bases from J, with 15 bases between. The CDR3 consists of 14 residues. The V gene's germline CDR1 is GTSNPN and CDR2 SVGIG (reference sequence). CDR3 sequence (DNA): TGTGCCTGGAGTGATGGGACCGCCGGGCATGAGCAGTTCTTC. This encodes CAWSDGTAGHEQFF.

The chain carries TRBV9 and TRBJ2-1, with 9 bases aligning to TRBD2. The junction had 5 bases not matched to a gene; V was cut back by 0 bases and J by 4 bases. The CDR3 is 16 amino acids. In germline, CDR1 is SGDLS, CDR2 YYNGEE. As DNA, the CDR3 is TGTGCCAGCAGCGTAGATCTAGCGGGATTGTACAATGAGCAGTTCTTC. Translation gives CASSVDLAGLYNEQFF.